The 4 T cell receptor beta chains presented below share a single source sample, sequenced in a study of shared clonotypes between healthy human individuals. This table comes from immunoSEQ multiplex PCR, and its TCRdb copy is limited to in-frame clones, with some not included. In the table there are 2 million to 3 million clones, approximately 92% of which are singletons. Sequencing was performed on naive CD4+ T cells sorted from blood. Subset indicated: CD45RA+ positively selected. The receptor set was obtained from a man between 18 and 35 years old in good health.

V gene TRBV7-9 combines with J gene TRBJ2-5; TRBD1 matches at 7 bases. Per germline, CDR1 SEHNR and CDR2 FQNEAQ (reference sequence). This CDR3 is built from 16 residues. J lost 5 bases, V lost 4 bases, and 13 bases had no gene match. The CDR3 DNA follows: TGTGCCAGCAGCTCCACTGGGGGCTACAGGGGTGAGACCCAGTACTTC. Translating it yields CASSSTGGYRGETQYF.

The table lists this clone with a count of one. The gene calls are TRBV7-9 and TRBJ2-3; TRBD2 matches 8 bases. CDR1 and CDR2 from the germline V gene are SEHNR and FQNEAQ (reference sequence). V shed 2 bases, J shed 0 bases, and the junction held 4 bases outside the gene matches. The CDR3 spans 16 residues. The CDR3 nucleotides are TGTGCCAGCAGCTTATCGGCTAGCGGGAGCACAGATACGCAGTATTTT. Translation gives CASSLSASGSTDTQYF.

This clone was seen only a few times. The rearrangement joins TRBV5-1 to TRBJ1-1; D uncertain. Deletions cut 3 bases from V and 8 bases from J, with 14 bases between. The germline V gene has CDR1 SGHRS and CDR2 YFSETQ. The CDR3 extends over 13 amino acids. The CDR3 region has the DNA TGCGCCAGCAGCTCATTGGGCAGGTCGGAAGCTTTCTTT. It codes for CASSSLGRSEAFF.

The rearrangement uses TRBV6-1 and TRBJ2-3; no reliable D call. The CDR3 length is 13 residues. Germline-derived CDR1 and CDR2 are MNHNS and SASEGT. The ends were cut back, 3 bases at V and 6 bases at J, with 10 bases in the middle. CDR3 sequence: CASSEIRWDTQYF. The DNA of the CDR3 is TGTGCCAGCAGTGAGATCCGTTGGGATACGCAGTATTTT.